Following are 21 T cell receptor beta chains from one sample sequenced in a study of neoadjuvant anti-PD-1 for oral cavity cancer. This table comes from immunoSEQ multiplex PCR, and its TCRdb copy is limited to in-frame clones, with some not included. The repertoire holds approximately 7,000 clones, roughly 78% seen once, with 3% in the top ten. Sample: PBMCs, taken before nivolumab (anti-PD-1) treatment. The receptors originated from a person between 40 and 85 years old with oral cavity squamous cell carcinoma.

Here the CDR3 DNA reads TGCGCCAGCAGCTGGGGGAATGAGCAGTTCTTC. Translated: CASSWGNEQFF. J is TRBJ2-1 and V is TRBV5-1, with D tentatively TRBD1 or TRBD2 (5 bases each). CDR1 is SGHRS, CDR2 YFSETQ, per germline. CDR3 length: 11 residues. V was clipped by 3 bases and J by 7 bases, with 5 bases between them.

This chain uses TRBV5-1 with TRBJ2-1; the match to TRBD1 covers 9 bases. V shed 4 bases, J shed 4 bases, and the junction held 3 bases outside the gene matches. Germline lookup yields CDR1 SGHRS and CDR2 YFSETQ. This CDR3 region has 14 residues. The CDR3 sequence is CASSGDRVYNEQFF. The CDR3 DNA follows: TGCGCCAGCAGCGGGGACAGGGTATACAATGAGCAGTTCTTC.

This clone was recorded a few times. The chain has TRBV7-9 and TRBJ1-1, with D unresolved. Germline V gene data show CDR1 as SEHNR and CDR2 as FQNEAQ (reference sequence). CDR3 length: 16 amino acids. V was cut by 7 bases and J by 1 base, with 19 bases left in between. The CDR3 spells CASNSRIGSSNTEAFF. The CDR3 DNA is TGTGCCAGCAATTCTCGAATTGGCTCTTCGAACACTGAAGCTTTCTTT.

This clone was recorded only once. V gene TRBV9 combines with J gene TRBJ1-1; D not resolved. The V end was cut by 3 bases, the J end by 1 base, with 10 bases between. The CDR3 sequence is 14 residues long. Germline V gives CDR1 SGDLS, CDR2 YYNGEE. The CDR3 nucleotides are TGTGCCAGCAGCGCCGTCCTAAGGAACACTGAAGCTTTCTTT. It codes for CASSAVLRNTEAFF. The whole variable domain, filled in from reference TRBV9 and TRBJ1-1, reads DSGVTQTPKHLITATGQRVTLRCSPRSGDLSVYWYQQSLDQGLQFLIQYYNGEERAKGNILERFSAQQFPDLHSELNLSSLELGDSALYFCASSAVLRNTEAFFGQGTRLTVV.

V and J are TRBV6-1 and TRBJ2-7; maybe TRBD2 (5 bases). V lost 0 bases and J lost 4, with 13 bases in between. The CDR3 spans 15 residues. Per the germline V gene, CDR1 is MNHNS and CDR2 is SASEGT. For the CDR3, the DNA is TGTGCCAGCAGTGAAGCGCTCCAGAGGGATTACGAGCAGTACTTC. Amino acid sequence: CASSEALQRDYEQYF.

J is TRBJ2-7 and V is TRBV6-5; 12 bases are shared with TRBD2. CDR1 and CDR2 from the germline V gene are MNHEY and SVGAGI. The CDR3 covers 15 residues. V lost 6 bases to trimming and J lost 3 bases; unmatched junction nucleotides: 6. CDR3 residues: CASRQLAGGHYEQYF. The CDR3 nucleotides are TGTGCCAGCAGACAACTAGCGGGGGGTCACTACGAGCAGTACTTC.

The rearrangement joins TRBV15 to TRBJ2-1; the D is unclear. V dropped 0 bases and J dropped 2 bases, with 11 bases sitting between them. CDR1 is LNHNV and CDR2 is YYDKDF in the germline V gene (reference sequence). There are 16 residues in the CDR3. The CDR3 region has the DNA TGTGCCACCAGCAGAGATTGGTCAGCCACCTACAATGAGCAGTTCTTC. It is translated as CATSRDWSATYNEQFF.

The rearrangement links TRBV14 to TRBJ2-3; D may correspond to TRBD1 or TRBD2 (6 bases each). V gave up 4 bases and J gave up 4 bases, with 24 bases separating them. CDR3 length: 18 amino acids. The V gene's germline CDR1 is SGHDN and CDR2 FVKESK. The CDR3, as DNA: TGTGCCAGCAGCCCACTAACGCGGATCGCAGGGGAGGCAGATACGCAGTATTTT. Translated: CASSPLTRIAGEADTQYF. The complete variable domain, with remaining parts taken from reference TRBV14 and TRBJ2-3, reads EAGVTQFPSHSVIEKGQTVTLRCDPISGHDNLYWYRRVMGKEIKFLLHFVKESKQDESGMPNNRFLAERTGGTYSTLKVQPAELEDSGVYFCASSPLTRIAGEADTQYFGPGTRLTVL.

The chain joins TRBV6-1 to TRBJ2-7, with a weak D call TRBD1 (7 bases). Germline CDR1 MNHNS, CDR2 SASEGT. CDR3 length equals 11 residues. Between the trimmed V and J ends, which lost 6 bases and 5 bases, there was a span of 8 bases. The CDR3 DNA is TGTGCCAGCAGCAGGGGGGACGAGCAGTACTTC. Protein sequence: CASSRGDEQYF.

The rearrangement joins TRBV6-4 to TRBJ2-1; 9 bases fit TRBD2. Germline V gene lookup returns CDR1 MRHNA and CDR2 SNTAGT. The CDR3 extends over 16 amino acids. V was clipped by 4 bases and J by 7 bases; unmatched bases: 11. CDR3 DNA: TGTGCCAGCAGTGCCGTCCCGGGTAGCGGGGGTAATGAGCAGTTCTTC. It is translated as CASSAVPGSGGNEQFF.

The chain carries TRBV15 and TRBJ1-2, with TRBD1 identical over 9 bases. Germline V gene data show CDR1 as LNHNV and CDR2 as YYDKDF (reference sequence). Trimming took 6 bases from V and 8 from J; bases not matched to a gene: 10. CDR3 length equals 14 residues. The CDR3 coding sequence is TGTGCCACCAGGGAGGGGGACAGGGTGCGGGGCTACACCTTC. This codes for CATREGDRVRGYTF.

This chain connects TRBV7-9 to TRBJ1-3; D ambiguous. V was clipped by 5 bases and J by 0 bases, with 8 bases between them. The CDR3 spans 14 residues. From germline, CDR1 is SEHNR and CDR2 FQNEAQ (reference sequence). The CDR3 region has the DNA TGTGCCAGCAGCCCCCAGAGCTCTGGAAACACCATATATTTT. Translating gives CASSPQSSGNTIYF.

The chain joins TRBV4-3 to TRBJ1-1; no clear D gene. Looked up from germline, CDR1 is LGHNA and CDR2 is YSLEER. V dropped 0 bases and J dropped 5 bases, with 13 bases sitting between them. CDR3 size: 15 residues. The DNA for the CDR3 is TGCGCCAGCAGCCAAGAAACAACGGGCCTGACTGAAGCTTTCTTT. This codes for CASSQETTGLTEAFF.

The chain couples TRBV30 to TRBJ2-3; 7 bases map to TRBD2. This CDR3 has 14 amino acids. The V segment lost 4 bases and the J segment 1 base; nucleotides outside the gene matches: 5. The germline gives CDR1 GTSNPN, CDR2 SVGIG (reference sequence). The CDR3 spells CAWKVAGGTDTQYF. The CDR3 nucleotides are TGTGCCTGGAAGGTGGCGGGGGGCACAGATACGCAGTATTTT.

The rearrangement links TRBV9 to TRBJ2-5, with a possible D match to TRBD2 (6 bases). The V gene lost 0 bases and the J gene lost 3 bases, with 12 bases spanning the gap. Germline assignment: CDR1 SGDLS and CDR2 YYNGEE. The CDR3 contains 15 residues. CDR3 DNA sequence: TGTGCCAGCAGCGTAGCCAGTGCGGGGAAAGAGACCCAGTACTTC. Protein sequence: CASSVASAGKETQYF.

In this sample, this clone turned up once. The chain links TRBV15 to TRBJ2-7; TRBD1 matches 8 bases. The CDR3 length is 16 residues. V was clipped by 3 bases and J by 1 base; unmatched bases: 8. Germline CDR1 reads LNHNV; CDR2 reads YYDKDF (reference sequence). CDR3 DNA: TGTGCCACCAGCAGTGGCTGGACAGGGACGTCCTACGAGCAGTACTTC. The encoded protein is CATSSGWTGTSYEQYF.

This clone was seen only once. This chain joins TRBV19 and TRBJ2-3; 8 bases match TRBD1. J lost 4 bases, V lost 4 bases, and 10 bases had no gene match. CDR3 length: 16 amino acids. Germline V lookup: CDR1 LNHDA, CDR2 SQIVND (reference sequence). In nucleotides, the CDR3 is TGTGCCAGTAGTAAACCGGGACAGGCGGAGGCAGATACGCAGTATTTT. It specifies CASSKPGQAEADTQYF.

This rearrangement joins TRBV11-2 to TRBJ1-4; D not certain. Germline values: CDR1 SGHAT, CDR2 FQNNGV. This CDR3 region has 15 residues. With 1 base removed from V and 1 base from J, the gap between germline ends came to 7 bases. CDR3 loop: CASSLGGRTNEKLFF. The CDR3 DNA reads as TGTGCCAGCAGCTTAGGTGGGAGAACTAATGAAAAACTGTTTTTT.

The chain links TRBV6-4 to TRBJ1-2, with D maybe TRBD1 (5 bases). The ends were cut back, 6 bases at V and 8 bases at J, with 25 bases in the middle. This CDR3 spans 16 amino acids. Germline CDR1 is MRHNA and CDR2 is SNTAGT. The DNA for the CDR3 is TGTGCCAGCAGGGATCCAAACCGCACGGGGCTTCGGGGCTACACCTTC. The encoded protein is CASRDPNRTGLRGYTF.

This chain links TRBV6-5 with TRBJ1-1; 8 nucleotides match TRBD1. Trimming removed 5 bases from V and 4 bases from J; junction bases left unmatched: 3. There are 13 residues in the CDR3. Per germline, CDR1 MNHEY and CDR2 SVGAGI. In DNA form, the CDR3 reads TGTGCCAGCAGTGACAGGGGTATCACTGAAGCTTTCTTT. It yields the protein CASSDRGITEAFF.

This rearrangement joins TRBV10-2 to TRBJ2-5, with 9 bases aligning to TRBD1. J was trimmed by 3 bases and V by 2 bases; bases with no gene match: 13. The CDR3 is 18 residues long. Germline CDR1 reads WSHSY; CDR2 reads SAAADI. As DNA, the CDR3 is TGCGCCAGCAGTGAGCCCCGTTCACGACAGGGGGGGGAAGAGACCCAGTACTTC. Translation: CASSEPRSRQGGEETQYF.